This T cell receptor (beta chain) was documented in a study of blood T cell repertoires in COVID-19. As for the study in general: Samples taken during acute and convalescent COVID-19 were collected in the United States, Italy and Spain. The cDNA or gDNA used as material had been derived from T cells, B-cell-depleted T cells, or PBMCs.

Everyone who took part was 18 to 89 years old, and they came from fewer than 25 US areas. Recovered status in Cohort 3 required two negative PCRs, clearance, or symptom resolution. Germline CDR1 and CDR2: SEHNR and FQNEAQ (reference sequence). The ends were cut back, 0 bases at V and 5 bases at J, with 9 bases in the middle. This CDR3 has 14 amino acids. Assay used: immunoSEQ multiplex PCR; TCRdb lists only in-frame clones, some missing. The profile shows more than 250,000 clones, 86% of them singletons. The TCR comes from a young woman who had recovered from COVID-19. The J gene is TRBJ2-3, the V gene TRBV7-9; TRBD1 might be the D (5 bases). Source material: PBMCs or T cells enriched from blood (not recorded which). The CDR3 region has the DNA TGTGCCAGCAGCTTAGCAAACAGGCTAGATACGCAGTATTTT. Its protein product is CASSLANRLDTQYF.